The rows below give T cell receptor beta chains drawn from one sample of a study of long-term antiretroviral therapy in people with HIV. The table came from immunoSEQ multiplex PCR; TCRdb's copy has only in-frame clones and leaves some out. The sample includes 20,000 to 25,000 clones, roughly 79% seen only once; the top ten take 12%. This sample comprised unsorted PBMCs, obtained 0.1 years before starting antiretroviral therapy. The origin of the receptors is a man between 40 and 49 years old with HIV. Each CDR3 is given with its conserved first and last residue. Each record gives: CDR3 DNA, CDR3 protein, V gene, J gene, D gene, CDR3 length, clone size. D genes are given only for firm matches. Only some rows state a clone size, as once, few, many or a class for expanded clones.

DNA: TGTGCCAGCAGTTTAACAGAAATGAACACTGAAGCTTTCTTT; CDR3: CASSLTEMNTEAFF; V: TRBV27; J: TRBJ1-1; D: NA; length: 14; size: NA
DNA: TGTGCCAGCAGTGCGGACTTGACTAACTATGGCTACACCTTC; CDR3: CASSADLTNYGYTF; V: TRBV28; J: TRBJ1-2; D: NA; length: 14; size: NA
DNA: TGTGCCACCAGCCCCGCCGCTGACTACGAGCAGTACTTC; CDR3: CATSPAADYEQYF; V: TRBV15; J: TRBJ2-7; D: NA; length: 13; size: once
DNA: TGTGCCACCGGCCGGGGACAGGGGACAAGTGAGCAGTACTTC; CDR3: CATGRGQGTSEQYF; V: TRBV10-3; J: TRBJ2-7; D: TRBD1; length: 14; size: NA
DNA: TGTGCCAGCAGCATTGACACGAACACCGGGGAGCTGTTTTTT; CDR3: CASSIDTNTGELFF; V: TRBV7-2; J: TRBJ2-2; D: NA; length: 14; size: few
DNA: TGCGCCAGCAGCTTGGGGCAGCAGAGCACTGAAGCTTTCTTT; CDR3: CASSLGQQSTEAFF; V: TRBV5-1; J: TRBJ1-1; D: NA; length: 14; size: NA
DNA: TGTGCCAGCAGTTACAGCGGGAACTACAATGAGCAGTTCTTC; CDR3: CASSYSGNYNEQFF; V: TRBV6-5; J: TRBJ2-1; D: TRBD2; length: 14; size: NA
DNA: TGCGCCAGCAGCTTGGGGTCGGGGGACAGGGCGGCCGAGCAGTACTTC; CDR3: CASSLGSGDRAAEQYF; V: TRBV5-1; J: TRBJ2-7; D: TRBD1; length: 16; size: once
DNA: TGTGCCAGTAGCATGAGGGCGACTCGGGGCAATCAGCCCCAGCATTTT; CDR3: CASSMRATRGNQPQHF; V: TRBV19; J: TRBJ1-5; D: NA; length: 16; size: NA
DNA: TGTGCCAGCAGGTTGGGCCTGTACCAAGAGACCCAGTACTTC; CDR3: CASRLGLYQETQYF; V: TRBV6-5; J: TRBJ2-5; D: NA; length: 14; size: NA
DNA: TGTGCCAGCAGTTACGGGATCTCTGGAAACACCATATATTTT; CDR3: CASSYGISGNTIYF; V: TRBV6-5; J: TRBJ1-3; D: NA; length: 14; size: NA
DNA: TGTGCCATCAGTGCGGGTTTTGAGACCCAGTACTTC; CDR3: CAISAGFETQYF; V: TRBV10-3; J: TRBJ2-5; D: NA; length: 12; size: NA
DNA: TGTGCCAGCAGAACGAACAGGGCGTATGGCTACACCTTC; CDR3: CASRTNRAYGYTF; V: TRBV6-5; J: TRBJ1-2; D: NA; length: 13; size: NA